The subject of this entry is one T cell receptor (beta chain). This sample was taken from a study of shared T cell receptors in the human thymus. Germline V gives CDR1 SGHTA, CDR2 FQGTGA. The CDR3 runs to 13 residues. The germline V and J ends were trimmed by 4 bases and 8 bases, with 12 bases remaining between them. Produced via immunoSEQ multiplex PCR; TCRdb's table is partial and in-frame only. Of some 660,000 clones listed, around 87% are singletons. These data also formed part of another study, on human thymus T cells. As that report states: Resections from corrective heart surgery provided thymus tissue. In thymic and blood repertoires alike, V and J usage looked biased.

Sequenced: thymocytes. The TCR sequence derives from a boy in the first two years of life with a congenital heart defect. The genes are TRBV7-3 and TRBJ2-1; weak D call: TRBD2 (5 bases). This CDR3 is CASSYTSFDEQFF. CDR3 bases: TGTGCCAGCAGCTACACTAGTTTTGATGAGCAGTTCTTC. The full variable domain, completed using reference TRBV7-3 and TRBJ2-1, is GAGVSQTPSNKVTEKGKYVELRCDPISGHTALYWYRQSLGQGPEFLIYFQGTGAADDSGLPNDRFFAVRPEGSVSTLKIQRTERGDSAVYLCASSYTSFDEQFFGPGTRLTVL.